The next 24 T cell receptor beta chains were all read from a single sample in a study of T cell changes during pregnancy in multiple sclerosis. Method: immunoSEQ multiplex PCR; TCRdb's copy keeps in-frame clones and lacks some. The data contain tens of thousands of clones, roughly 92% of them singletons. Sequences were derived from CD4+ T cells from peripheral blood mononuclear cells, sampled in the third trimester of pregnancy. Every receptor here comes from a female donor with multiple sclerosis, enrolled in a pregnancy study.

This sequence joins TRBV27 and TRBJ2-5; no firm D call. Germline CDR1 and CDR2: MNHEY and SMNVEV (reference sequence). This CDR3 spans 13 amino acids. Trimming stripped 2 bases from V and 6 bases from J, with 10 bases between. CDR3 residues: CASSLLAQKTQYF. CDR3 bases: TGTGCCAGCAGTTTACTGGCTCAGAAGACCCAGTACTTC.

The chain has TRBV28 and TRBJ1-5; D is uncertain. The CDR3 sequence is 14 residues long. The germline V gene encodes CDR1 MDHEN and CDR2 SYDVKM. V shed 10 bases and J shed 3 bases, with 16 bases lying between them. The CDR3 coding sequence is TGTGCCATCCAGACCGGGGTGACCAATCAGCCCCAGCATTTT. Translation gives CAIQTGVTNQPQHF.

V and J are TRBV6-5 and TRBJ2-3; D possibly corresponds to TRBD2 (6 bases). CDR3 length equals 15 residues. V gave up 7 bases and J gave up 3 bases, with 17 bases separating them. CDR1 and CDR2 (germline): MNHEY, SVGAGI. The chain's CDR3 is CASKRRDRRTDTQYF. CDR3 DNA sequence: TGTGCCAGCAAGAGGCGGGACCGGAGAACAGATACGCAGTATTTT.

This clone was detected only once. The chain has TRBV10-3 and TRBJ1-5; D gene unclear. The CDR3 is 14 amino acids. V dropped 6 bases and J dropped 6 bases, with 15 bases sitting between them. Germline V lookup: CDR1 ENHRY, CDR2 SYGVKD. The CDR3 spells CAIRGDTSTQPQHF. The CDR3 DNA sequence: TGTGCCATCAGGGGCGACACCTCCACTCAGCCCCAGCATTTT.

The genes are TRBV19 and TRBJ1-1; D is unclear. The germline gives CDR1 LNHDA, CDR2 SQIVND (reference sequence). This CDR3 has 11 amino acids. Trimming removed 6 bases at V and 4 bases at J, with 6 bases between. This chain's CDR3 is CASSVSTEAFF. CDR3 DNA: TGTGCCAGTAGCGTTAGCACTGAAGCTTTCTTT.

The V gene is TRBV7-2, the J gene TRBJ2-3, with 7 bases aligning to TRBD1. The CDR3 is 15 amino acids. J gave up 7 bases and V 1 base, and 8 bases lay outside the gene matches. Germline V CDR1 and CDR2: SGHTA, FQGNSA. The CDR3 sequence: CASSLGGGGGNTQYF. CDR3 nucleotide sequence: TGTGCCAGCAGCTTAGGAGGGGGCGGAGGTAATACGCAGTATTTT.

This clone has a handful of counts. This chain uses TRBV7-6 with TRBJ2-7; TRBD2 matches 9 bases. Germline V gene sequence: CDR1 SGHVS, CDR2 FNYEAQ. V gave up 0 bases and J gave up 7 bases; unmatched junction bases: 7. The CDR3 totals 15 residues. This chain's CDR3 is CASSLAAGGPFEQYF. CDR3 DNA: TGTGCCAGCAGCTTAGCGGCGGGAGGGCCGTTTGAGCAGTACTTC. Full variable domain (outside the CDR3, taken from reference TRBV7-6 and TRBJ2-7): GAGVSQSPRYKVTKRGQDVALRCDPISGHVSLYWYRQALGQGPEFLTYFNYEAQQDKSGLPNDRFSAERPEGSISTLTIQRTEQRDSAMYRCASSLAAGGPFEQYFGPGTRLTVT.

The V and J genes are TRBV7-9 and TRBJ2-3; 8 bases line up with TRBD2. Trimming cost V 6 bases and J 4 bases; bases outside gene matches: 9. Germline assignment: CDR1 SEHNR and CDR2 FQNEAQ (reference sequence). This CDR3 has 15 residues. Here the CDR3 reads CASSLRGGDADTQYF. DNA of the CDR3: TGTGCCAGCAGTTTACGGGGGGGAGACGCAGATACGCAGTATTTT.

This chain uses TRBV6-1 with TRBJ1-4, with D possibly matching TRBD1 (6 bases). CDR1 and CDR2 from the germline V gene are MNHNS and SASEGT. The ends were cut back, 7 bases at V and 4 bases at J, with 10 bases in the middle. The CDR3 loop spans 13 amino acids. The CDR3 region has the DNA TGTGCCAGCATCCGACAGGTTAATGAAAAACTGTTTTTT. This encodes CASIRQVNEKLFF.

The V call is TRBV19, the J call TRBJ1-3, with 9 bases that match TRBD1. V was clipped by 7 bases and J by 0 bases; unmatched bases: 7. The germline V gene has CDR1 LNHDA and CDR2 SQIVND (reference sequence). This CDR3 has 16 residues. CDR3 bases: TGTGCCAGTACCAGGGACAGGGCGGACTCTGGAAACACCATATATTTT. Amino acids: CASTRDRADSGNTIYF.

The genes are TRBV10-3 and TRBJ2-5; 8 nucleotides agree with TRBD1. V was pared by 3 bases and J by 1 base, with 1 base of the junction left unmatched. This CDR3 contains 14 residues. Germline V gives CDR1 ENHRY, CDR2 SYGVKD. In nucleotides, the CDR3 is TGTGCCATCAGTGATGGACAGGGCCAAGAGACCCAGTACTTC. The encoded protein is CAISDGQGQETQYF.

The chain uses TRBV11-2 and TRBJ2-7; D possibly corresponds to TRBD2 (6 bases). Trimming stripped 7 bases from V and 2 bases from J, with 18 bases between. This CDR3 spans 15 amino acids. CDR1 and CDR2 from the germline V gene are SGHAT and FQNNGV. The CDR3 region has the DNA TGTGCCAGCACCCTCTCCGGGGGTAGCACCTACGAGCAGTACTTC. Translation gives CASTLSGGSTYEQYF.

This clone was detected only a few times. The rearrangement uses TRBV4-3 and TRBJ2-7, with D possibly matching TRBD2 (6 bases). The germline V and J ends were trimmed by 0 bases and 4 bases, with 7 bases remaining between them. Germline V lookup: CDR1 LGHNA, CDR2 YSLEER. The CDR3 has 13 residues. The CDR3 reads CASSQDRGYEQYF. CDR3 nucleotide sequence: TGCGCCAGCAGCCAAGATCGGGGGTACGAGCAGTACTTC.

J is TRBJ2-1 and V is TRBV7-2, with a tentative D call TRBD1 (7 bases). Trimming stripped 4 bases from V and 7 bases from J, with 14 bases between. The V gene's germline CDR1 is SGHTA and CDR2 FQGNSA. CDR3 size: 14 residues. The CDR3 is CASSYPGGRNEQFF. CDR3 sequence (DNA): TGTGCCAGCAGCTACCCAGGGGGGCGTAATGAGCAGTTCTTC.

CDR3 bases: TGTGCCAGTAGTAAAGATTACAAAAACATTCAGTACTTC. It encodes CASSKDYKNIQYF. The chain employs TRBV19 and TRBJ2-4; D is unclear. The CDR3 is made up of 13 amino acids. Trimming took 4 bases from V and 3 from J, leaving 7 bases between them. Germline V CDR1 and CDR2: LNHDA, SQIVND (reference sequence).

The chain uses TRBV5-6 and TRBJ2-3; maybe TRBD2 (5 bases). Trimming cost V 1 base and J 5 bases, with 5 bases left between them. The CDR3 loop spans 12 amino acids. CDR1 SGHDT and CDR2 YYEEEE come from the germline V gene. The CDR3 DNA reads TGTGCCAGCAGCTTGCGGGGAGATACGCAGTATTTT. It translates to CASSLRGDTQYF.

This chain joins TRBV6-1 and TRBJ2-1, with a possible D match to TRBD1 (6 bases). Germline lookup yields CDR1 MNHNS and CDR2 SASEGT. Trimming took off 8 bases at V and 14 bases at J, with 16 bases between the two ends. The CDR3 is 11 residues long. DNA of the CDR3: TGTGCCAGCGGCACAGGGAGAGGGGAGTTCTTC. It yields the protein CASGTGRGEFF.

The V and J genes are TRBV6-1 and TRBJ1-2, with D maybe TRBD1 (5 bases). Germline V gene data show CDR1 as MNHNS and CDR2 as SASEGT. Trimming left V 6 bases short and J 1 base short, with 9 bases between. This CDR3 is built from 13 residues. CDR3 sequence (DNA): TGTGCCAGCAGCGGGGGGGTTAACTATGGCTACACCTTC. As protein: CASSGGVNYGYTF.

The V gene is TRBV10-3, the J gene TRBJ1-2, with D uncertain. The V end lost 0 bases, the J end lost 3 bases, and 5 bases lay between the germline ends. CDR3 length: 13 residues. Germline CDR1 ENHRY, CDR2 SYGVKD. The CDR3 protein is CAISESSYYGYTF. In nucleotides, the CDR3 is TGTGCCATCAGTGAGTCGTCTTACTATGGCTACACCTTC.

CDR3 sequence: CASSPGRQGLSNQPQHF. The CDR3 DNA sequence: TGTGCCAGCAGCCCTGGACGACAGGGTCTTAGCAATCAGCCCCAGCATTTT. The V gene is TRBV7-2, the J gene TRBJ1-5; 7 bases map to TRBD1. Germline CDR1 is SGHTA and CDR2 is FQGNSA. There are 17 residues in the CDR3. Unmatched junction bases numbered 10, after V lost 5 bases and J lost 0 bases.

The rearrangement links TRBV21-1 to TRBJ2-7; the table gives TRBD2 as D, unverified against the DNA. TRBV21-1 is a pseudogene. The CDR3 covers 18 residues. The CDR3 here is CASSKSLGLAGVGYEQYF. CDR3 bases: TGTGCCAGCAGCAAAAGTTTAGGACTAGCGGGAGTTGGGTACGAGCAGTACTTC.

The V gene is TRBV5-4, the J gene TRBJ2-7; the match to TRBD1 covers 10 bases. CDR3 length: 15 amino acids. With V trimmed by 4 bases and J by 7 bases, 11 bases remained unmatched. CDR1 is SGHNT and CDR2 is YYREEE in the germline V gene (reference sequence). The CDR3 reads CASSQTGQGREEQYF. CDR3 DNA: TGTGCCAGCAGCCAGACGGGACAGGGGCGAGAGGAGCAGTACTTC.

This clone is a singleton in its sample. Germline is not matched at one junction end, which may reflect a read error. The chain is built from TRBV15 and TRBJ2-3; a possible D gene is TRBD2 (5 bases). Germline V gives CDR1 LNHNV, CDR2 YYDKDF (reference sequence). The CDR3 extends over 15 amino acids. The CDR3 DNA is TGTGCCGCCAGCAGTTCCACCCTCGGAGGAGATACGCAGTATTTT. Its protein is CAASSSTLGGDTQYF.

The chain is built from TRBV19 and TRBJ1-5, with D possibly matching TRBD1 (5 bases). The CDR3 contains 13 residues. The V and J ends lost 10 bases and 6 bases respectively, with 16 bases between them. The germline V gene encodes CDR1 LNHDA and CDR2 SQIVND (reference sequence). The CDR3 sequence: CATQGGVGQPQHF. DNA for the CDR3: TGTGCCACCCAGGGAGGGGTCGGTCAGCCCCAGCATTTT.